The 3 T cell receptor beta chains given below trace back to one sample, sequenced in a study of regulatory T cells in long-lasting Graves disease. The TCR beta library used iRepertoire HTBI primers with Arm-PCR amplification of CDR3. TCRdb re-called the multiplex PCR reads with MiXCR, one entry per CDR3 protein. In the table there are 320,000 or so distinct CDR3 sequences, 15% to 20% of which are singletons. Time point in this sample: newly diagnosed GD, antithyroid drugs for less than 3 months. Preparation of the TCR library used RNA extracted from PBMCs. Here the sequenced sample was peripheral blood mononuclear cells (PBMCs), taken at new diagnosis, from a patient treated with antithyroid drugs. These receptor sequences come from a female donor with Graves disease.

This clonotype has a handful of counts. One base away lies a much larger clone, so this may be a sequencing read error. The chain carries TRBV12-3 or TRBV12-4 and TRBJ2-7, with TRBD2 matching over 9 bases. The CDR3 is made up of 15 amino acids. The V segment lost 6 bases and the J segment 4 bases; nucleotides outside the gene matches: 10. CDR3 DNA: TGTGCCAGCAGCCGCATTAGCGGGAGTAAGTACGAGCAGTACTTC. Translated, it gives CASSRISGSKYEQYF.

This clonotype has only a few counts. This rearrangement joins TRBV5-1 to TRBJ1-3; D is possibly TRBD1 (5 bases). Trimming took off 4 bases at V and 2 bases at J, with 13 bases between the two ends. The CDR3 has 15 amino acids. The germline gives CDR1 SGHRS, CDR2 YFSETQ. CDR3 residues: CASSPGADPGNTIYF. CDR3 coding DNA: TGCGCCAGCAGCCCCGGGGCAGACCCTGGAAACACCATATATTTT.

The chain joins TRBV6-5 to TRBJ2-5; tentative D call: TRBD2 (5 bases). CDR1 is MNHEY and CDR2 is SVGAGI in the germline V gene. V lost 5 bases, J lost 7 bases, and 11 bases lay in between. This CDR3 is 12 amino acids long. The CDR3 DNA is TGTGCCAGCAGTAACTACGGAGGGACCCAGTACTTC. Its protein product is CASSNYGGTQYF.